The 13 T cell receptor beta chains reported below all come from one sample, sequenced in a study of cytomegalovirus exposure and HLA in healthy donors. The repertoire was sequenced with immunoSEQ multiplex PCR; TCRdb's copy has only in-frame clones and lacks some. This sample carries some 60,000 clones, around 96% of them seen once, and the ten largest clones take approximately 1%. Sequenced sample: PBMCs. The receptors were sampled from a young man in good health and CMV-seronegative.

The rearrangement uses TRBV19 and TRBJ1-1, with a weak D call TRBD1 (5 bases). Looked up from germline, CDR1 is LNHDA and CDR2 is SQIVND (reference sequence). V lost 5 bases and J 3 bases, leaving 16 bases between the germline ends. This CDR3 is 15 amino acids long. The CDR3 nucleotides read TGTGCCAGTAGTCCCCTGGGCAGGGCGGACACTGAAGCTTTCTTT. Amino acids: CASSPLGRADTEAFF.

J is TRBJ1-4 and V is TRBV5-1, with 7 bases fitting TRBD1. Germline V gives CDR1 SGHRS, CDR2 YFSETQ. The V and J ends lost 5 bases and 8 bases, in that order; junction bases with no gene match: 0. The CDR3 runs to 11 residues. DNA for the CDR3: TGCGCCAGCAGGACAGGGGAAAAACTGTTTTTT. This encodes CASRTGEKLFF.

The chain couples TRBV5-6 to TRBJ2-2; no firm D call. CDR3 length: 14 amino acids. V lost 1 base to trimming and J lost 4 bases, with 8 bases between them. CDR1 SGHDT and CDR2 YYEEEE come from the germline V gene. The CDR3 sequence: CASSLLKFTGELFF. The CDR3 coding sequence is TGTGCCAGCAGCTTGCTTAAATTCACCGGGGAGCTGTTTTTT. The full variable domain, rest sourced from reference TRBV5-6 and TRBJ2-2, is DAGVTQSPTHLIKTRGQQVTLRCSPKSGHDTVSWYQQALGQGPQFIFQYYEEEERQRGNFPDRFSGHQFPNYSSELNVNALLLGDSALYLCASSLLKFTGELFFGEGSRLTVL.

J is TRBJ2-7 and V is TRBV11-2; D unresolved. This CDR3 contains 12 residues. Per the germline V gene, CDR1 is SGHAT and CDR2 is FQNNGV. Trimming shortened V by 6 bases and J by 0 bases, and 6 bases separated the two germline ends. The CDR3 nucleotides are TGTGCCAGCAGGGCCAGCTCCTACGAGCAGTACTTC. Translating it yields CASRASSYEQYF. Based on the CDR3 plus reference TRBV11-2 and TRBJ2-7, the full variable domain is EAGVAQSPRYKIIEKRQSVAFWCNPISGHATLYWYQQILGQGPKLLIQFQNNGVVDDSQLPKDRFSAERLKGVDSTLKIQPAKLEDSAVYLCASRASSYEQYFGPGTRLTVT.

The V gene is TRBV9, the J gene TRBJ2-1; 10 nucleotides agree with TRBD2. The germline V gene encodes CDR1 SGDLS and CDR2 YYNGEE. V shed 3 bases and J 7 bases; nucleotides not matched to a gene: 4. CDR3 length: 14 amino acids. The CDR3 loop reads CASSASGRENEQFF. CDR3 in DNA: TGTGCCAGCAGCGCTAGCGGGAGAGAGAATGAGCAGTTCTTC. Variable domain in full (rest from reference TRBV9 and TRBJ2-1): DSGVTQTPKHLITATGQRVTLRCSPRSGDLSVYWYQQSLDQGLQFLIQYYNGEERAKGNILERFSAQQFPDLHSELNLSSLELGDSALYFCASSASGRENEQFFGPGTRLTVL.

The V gene is TRBV29-1, the J gene TRBJ1-2; perhaps TRBD1 as D (6 bases). The CDR3 has 14 residues. The V end lost 4 bases, the J end lost 5 bases, and 17 bases lay between the germline ends. Per the germline V gene, CDR1 is SQVTM and CDR2 is ANQGSEA. The CDR3 nucleotides read TGCAGCGTTGTTGGCAGGGGTGTAGATTATGGCTACACCTTC. Protein sequence: CSVVGRGVDYGYTF.

This sequence joins TRBV11-2 and TRBJ2-5; weak D call: TRBD2 (6 bases). V was trimmed by 2 bases and J by 4 bases, leaving 17 bases between them. The CDR3 length is 16 residues. Looked up from germline, CDR1 is SGHAT and CDR2 is FQNNGV. CDR3 in amino acids: CASSLMPVSGVETQYF. CDR3 nucleotide sequence: TGTGCCAGCAGCTTAATGCCCGTCTCGGGGGTAGAGACCCAGTACTTC.

This chain uses TRBV2 with TRBJ2-3; 13 bases agree with TRBD2. Germline loops: CDR1 SNHLY, CDR2 FYNNEI. The CDR3 runs to 14 residues. With V trimmed by 5 bases and J by 14 bases, 10 bases remained unmatched. Here the CDR3 DNA reads TGTGCCAGCAGTACACTAGCGGGAGGGCGAGGTTTGTATTTT. The encoded protein is CASSTLAGGRGLYF.

The chain employs TRBV29-1 and TRBJ2-2; no definite D call. Germline V CDR1 and CDR2: SQVTM, ANQGSEA. Between the trimmed V and J ends, which lost 7 bases and 1 base, there was a span of 4 bases. This CDR3 is built from 11 residues. The CDR3: CSAGNTGELFF. CDR3 in DNA: TGCAGCGCGGGGAACACCGGGGAGCTGTTTTTT.

This clone was counted between two and nine times. The chain joins TRBV6-6 to TRBJ2-7; 10 bases align to TRBD1. V shed 5 bases and J 4 bases; nucleotides not matched to a gene: 11. This CDR3 spans 16 amino acids. Germline V lookup: CDR1 MNHNY, CDR2 SVGAGI (reference sequence). The CDR3: CASSNTGQGGTYEQYF. DNA of the CDR3: TGTGCCAGCAGTAATACCGGACAGGGGGGAACTTACGAGCAGTACTTC.

The V call is TRBV6-5, the J call TRBJ2-7; the D is unclear. V gave up 0 bases and J gave up 3 bases, with 6 bases separating them. CDR3 length: 13 amino acids. Germline V gene sequence: CDR1 MNHEY, CDR2 SVGAGI. CDR3 DNA sequence: TGTGCCAGCAGTTACTCGAGAGGCTACGAGCAGTACTTC. Protein product: CASSYSRGYEQYF.

This clone was recorded only once. The J gene is TRBJ1-1, the V gene TRBV27, with D maybe TRBD1 (6 bases). The CDR3 sequence is 16 residues long. Germline CDR1 reads MNHEY; CDR2 reads SMNVEV (reference sequence). V lost 2 bases to trimming and J lost 1 base, with 14 bases between them. As DNA, the CDR3 is TGTGCCAGCAGTTTAAGGGACACGTTTAAGAACACTGAAGCTTTCTTT. Residues: CASSLRDTFKNTEAFF.

This sequence joins TRBV30 and TRBJ1-3, with a tentative D call TRBD1 (6 bases). Deletions cut 4 bases from V and 3 bases from J, with 10 bases between. The CDR3 runs 13 residues. The V gene's germline CDR1 is GTSNPN and CDR2 SVGIG (reference sequence). For the CDR3, the DNA is TGTGCCTGGACGGGACAATTTGGAAACACCATATATTTT. Translation gives CAWTGQFGNTIYF.